A selection of T cell receptor beta chains follows, all from one sample in a study of shared clonotypes between healthy human individuals. Method: immunoSEQ multiplex PCR; TCRdb's copy keeps in-frame clones and lacks some. The data hold millions of clones, with approximately 95% observed a single time. The sample taken for sequencing was naive CD8+ T cells sorted from blood. These receptors came from a young man in good health. The CDR3 runs from the conserved cysteine through the conserved F or W. Fields, in order: V gene, J gene, CDR3 protein.

TRBV28	TRBJ1-1	CASSLQGGDTEAFF
TRBV5-4	TRBJ2-5	CASSLGDITGAGETQYF
TRBV10-2	TRBJ2-7	CASLTRIGDEQYF
TRBV2	TRBJ2-2	CASRTGSANTGELFF
TRBV19	TRBJ2-1	CASSERLYSYNEQFF
TRBV10-2	TRBJ2-3	CASSEPGGGAFYF
TRBV6-5	TRBJ2-7	CASSYSTRESTYEQYF
TRBV6-1	TRBJ2-7	CASSEVGTSKHEQYF
TRBV27	TRBJ2-7	CASSPSGEPYEQYF
TRBV7-9	TRBJ2-7	CASSFGGLDEQYF
TRBV5-8	TRBJ1-1	CASSYEAFF
TRBV5-1	TRBJ2-3	CASSLAAGGPDTQYF
TRBV13	TRBJ1-2	CASSLIRGQEDGYTF
TRBV9	TRBJ2-7	CASSATGGVTYEQYF
TRBV10-3	TRBJ2-3	CAISEGRADTQYF
TRBV27	TRBJ2-1	CASSLSSGGNEQFF
TRBV15	TRBJ2-5	CATSSGTAVGNQETQYF
TRBV13	TRBJ2-1	CASSPRGTGYYNEQFF
TRBV12-5	TRBJ2-7	CASGLQDWHEQYF
TRBV28	TRBJ2-1	CASSTGGVSYNEQFF
TRBV7-9	TRBJ1-2	CASSSTNRDHGYTF
TRBV5-5	TRBJ1-5	CASSLNAGSNQPQHF
TRBV10-1	TRBJ1-5	CASSDDSSGPQHF
TRBV2	TRBJ2-7	CASTGRATYEQYF
TRBV19	TRBJ2-5	CASNEIAGGETQYF
TRBV6-5	TRBJ1-1	CASSYSNFGSLAEAFF
TRBV5-1	TRBJ2-3	CASSYRGRGTTDTQYF
TRBV23-1	TRBJ1-2	CASRLAFGYTF
TRBV5-6	TRBJ2-3	CASSLRLVEQYF
TRBV30	TRBJ2-7	CAWSVMAGGSYEQYF
TRBV25-1	TRBJ2-7	CASSETLYEQYF
TRBV10-3	TRBJ1-1	CAISDSSTEAFF
TRBV10-2	TRBJ1-2	CASSEWGDRGRF
TRBV6-5	TRBJ2-7	CASSPGQGFLEQYF
TRBV7-9	TRBJ1-5	CASSLGLNQPQHF
TRBV13	TRBJ2-7	CASSTGQGTPYEQYF
TRBV15	TRBJ1-4	CATSQVLTSTNEKLFF
TRBV30	TRBJ2-1	CAWSVLANEQFF
TRBV27	TRBJ1-5	CASSFLGGDQPQHF
TRBV4-3	TRBJ2-1	CVSSQEVGGNPYNEQFF
TRBV11-3	TRBJ2-7	CASSQSGGAYEQYF
TRBV7-9	TRBJ2-1	CASSTQNEQFF
TRBV5-8	TRBJ2-2	CASSFIQDLTGELFF
TRBV5-1	TRBJ1-4	CASSPGTENEKLFF
TRBV10-2	TRBJ2-3	CASKEDTQYF
TRBV19	TRBJ2-6	CASSSQGKFSGANVLTF
TRBV28	TRBJ2-2	CASSYRGNTGELFF
TRBV30	TRBJ2-7	CAWSGPRVSGEHYAEQYF
TRBV18	TRBJ2-5	CASSPPRGAGQETQYF
TRBV6-5	TRBJ1-5	CASSYSGQGGPQHF
TRBV9	TRBJ2-1	CASSAQGGAIDEQFF
TRBV29-1	TRBJ2-1	CSVEDPTAPYNEQFF